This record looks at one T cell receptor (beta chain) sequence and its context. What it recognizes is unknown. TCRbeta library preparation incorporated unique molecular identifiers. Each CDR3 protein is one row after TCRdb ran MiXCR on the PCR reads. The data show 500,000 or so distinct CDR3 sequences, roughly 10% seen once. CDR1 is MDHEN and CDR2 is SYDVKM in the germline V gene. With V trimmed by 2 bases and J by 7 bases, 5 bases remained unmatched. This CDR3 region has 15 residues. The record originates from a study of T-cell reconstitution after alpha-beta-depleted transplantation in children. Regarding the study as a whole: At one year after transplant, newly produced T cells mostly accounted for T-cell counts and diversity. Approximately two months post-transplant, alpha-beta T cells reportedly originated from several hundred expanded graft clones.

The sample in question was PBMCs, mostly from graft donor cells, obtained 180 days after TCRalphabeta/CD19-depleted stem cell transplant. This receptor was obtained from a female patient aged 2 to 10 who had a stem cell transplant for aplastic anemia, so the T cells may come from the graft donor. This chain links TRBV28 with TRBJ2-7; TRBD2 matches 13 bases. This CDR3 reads CASSLGTSGRVEQYF. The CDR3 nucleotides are TGTGCCAGCAGTTTAGGCACTAGCGGGAGGGTTGAGCAGTACTTC.